The rows below give T cell receptor beta chains drawn from one sample of a study of naive and memory T cell subsets. Via MiXCR, TCRdb re-called the 5' RACE reads, giving one row per CDR3 protein. In the table there are approximately 49,000 distinct CDR3 sequences, around 5% of which are singletons. The source of these receptors is a female donor in good health. The CDR3 runs from the conserved cysteine through the conserved F or W. A D gene is named only where the DNA matches it firmly. For some rows the clone size is stated as once, few or many, or as a class when expanded; others skip it.

j_gene | abundance | v_gene | d_gene | CDR3aa | CDR3nt
TRBJ1-2 | many | TRBV10-3 | . | CAIMSPRRGDNYGYTF | TGTGCCATCATGTCCCCGCGACGGGGGGATAACTATGGCTACACCTTC
TRBJ1-1 | many | TRBV14 | . | CASSRELIENTEAFF | TGTGCCAGCAGCCGGGAGCTGATTGAGAACACTGAAGCTTTCTTT
TRBJ1-2 | many | TRBV9 | . | CASSVIGSGQSGGYTF | TGTGCCAGCAGCGTAATAGGATCCGGGCAATCGGGTGGCTACACCTTC
TRBJ2-7 | many | TRBV7-9 | TRBD2 | CASSSGLAGIGAYEQYF | TGTGCCAGCAGCTCTGGACTAGCGGGGATAGGGGCCTACGAGCAGTACTTC
TRBJ2-1 | many | TRBV5-1 | TRBD1 | CASSQGQGAFNEQFF | TGCGCCAGCAGCCAAGGACAGGGGGCTTTCAATGAGCAGTTCTTC
TRBJ2-7 | many | TRBV14 | TRBD1 | CASSPTGGYEQYF | TGTGCCAGCAGCCCCACAGGGGGCTACGAGCAGTACTTC
TRBJ2-4 | many | TRBV20-1 | . | CSASKGQGRPTMAKNIQYF | TGCAGTGCTAGTAAGGGCCAGGGGCGACCGACGATGGCCAAAAACATTCAGTACTTC
TRBJ1-5 | many | TRBV3-1 | . | CASSQDAGSRNQPQHF | TGTGCCAGCAGCCAAGATGCGGGGAGCCGCAATCAGCCCCAGCATTTT
TRBJ2-7 | . | TRBV4-3 | . | CASSQVRGHYEQYF | TGCGCCAGCAGCCAAGTCAGGGGCCATTACGAGCAGTACTTC
TRBJ2-3 | many | TRBV5-1 | TRBD2 | CASSLVAGVVTDTQYF | TGCGCCAGCAGCTTGGTGGCGGGGGTCGTCACAGATACGCAGTATTTT
TRBJ2-3 | many | TRBV28 | TRBD2 | CASRDSSGRRTDTQYF | TGTGCCAGCAGGGATTCTAGCGGGAGGAGGACAGATACGCAGTATTTT
TRBJ2-7 | many | TRBV12-3/TRBV12-4 | TRBD2 | CASSPLAGGPHEQYF | TGTGCCAGCAGCCCACTAGCGGGAGGGCCCCACGAGCAGTACTTC
TRBJ1-5 | many | TRBV27 | TRBD1 | CASSDRGLDNQPQHF | TGTGCCAGCAGTGACAGGGGGTTGGACAATCAGCCCCAGCATTTT
TRBJ2-1 | many | TRBV13 | TRBD2 | CASSSRSGRAVNEQFF | TGTGCCAGCAGCTCTCGAAGCGGGAGGGCCGTCAATGAGCAGTTCTTC
TRBJ1-2 | many | TRBV29-1 | . | CSVVLMEGYTF | TGCAGCGTTGTTCTGATGGAGGGATACACCTTC
TRBJ2-2 | many | TRBV12-3/TRBV12-4 | . | CASITWGAGELFF | TGTGCCAGCATTACCTGGGGGGCCGGGGAGCTGTTTTTT
TRBJ2-3 | many | TRBV29-1 | TRBD2 | CSVDHESGGTDTQYF | TGCAGCGTTGATCATGAGAGCGGGGGCACAGATACGCAGTATTTT
TRBJ1-2 | . | TRBV28 | . | CASNGAVGSGYTF | TGTGCCAGCAACGGGGCTGTCGGTTCTGGCTACACCTTC
TRBJ1-6 | many | TRBV20-1 | . | CSARVGGAGRNSPLHF | TGCAGTGCTAGGGTGGGGGGCGCAGGGCGGAATTCACCCCTCCACTTT
TRBJ2-2 | few | TRBV7-6 | TRBD1 | CASSRTGPGELFF | TGTGCCAGCAGCCGGACAGGGCCCGGGGAGCTGTTTTTT
TRBJ1-4 | few | TRBV18 | . | CASSPTGGGSSTNEKLFF | TGTGCCAGCTCACCAACGGGCGGAGGATCATCAACTAATGAAAAACTGTTTTTT
TRBJ1-2 | few | TRBV28 | . | CASSLKGWFYGYTF | TGTGCCAGCAGTTTAAAGGGTTGGTTCTATGGCTACACCTTC
TRBJ1-2 | few | TRBV28 | . | CASSFSLGVRGDTF | TGTGCCAGCAGTTTCTCTCTCGGGGTGAGGGGCGACACCTTC
TRBJ2-2 | many | TRBV28 | TRBD1 | CASRRTGGRTGELFF | TGTGCCAGCCGTAGGACAGGGGGCCGCACCGGGGAGCTGTTTTTT
TRBJ1-6 | many | TRBV20-1 | . | CSARHTRTGLYNSPLHF | TGCAGTGCTAGACACACGCGAACAGGGTTGTATAATTCACCCCTCCACTTT
TRBJ2-3 | many | TRBV7-9 | TRBD1 | CASSFSGQGALDTQYF | TGTGCCAGCAGCTTCTCAGGACAGGGAGCCCTAGATACGCAGTATTTT
TRBJ2-5 | many | TRBV20-1 | . | CSAKGGGGLETQYF | TGCAGTGCTAAGGGGGGGGGAGGGCTTGAGACCCAGTACTTC
TRBJ2-2 | many | TRBV7-2 | TRBD2 | CASRTGTSVNTGELFF | TGTGCCAGCAGAACCGGGACTAGCGTCAACACCGGGGAGCTGTTTTTT
TRBJ1-5 | many | TRBV10-3 | . | CAISESGSDQPQHF | TGTGCCATCAGTGAGTCGGGTTCTGATCAGCCCCAGCATTTT
TRBJ2-3 | few | TRBV12-3/TRBV12-4 | . | CASSFGRGTDTQYF | TGTGCCAGCAGTTTTGGACGCGGCACAGATACGCAGTATTTT
TRBJ2-7 | many | TRBV6-2/TRBV6-3 | TRBD2 | CASRSRLAGTYEQYF | TGTGCCAGCAGATCCCGACTAGCGGGAACCTACGAGCAGTACTTC
TRBJ1-3 | many | TRBV7-2 | . | CASSEVGNTIYF | TGTGCCAGCAGCGAAGTCGGAAACACCATATATTTT
TRBJ2-2 | few | TRBV19 | TRBD2 | CAIRTSGNTGELFF | TGTGCCATCAGGACTAGCGGAAACACCGGGGAGCTGTTTTTT
TRBJ2-3 | many | TRBV27 | . | CASSLWGTQYF | TGTGCCAGCAGTTTATGGGGTACGCAGTATTTT
TRBJ1-6 | many | TRBV20-1 | TRBD1 | CSARDQTGVNSPLHF | TGCAGTGCTAGAGACCAGACAGGGGTAAATTCACCCCTCCACTTT
TRBJ2-7 | few | TRBV20-1 | TRBD1 | CSARQGRSYEQYF | TGCAGTGCTCGACAGGGCCGGTCCTACGAGCAGTACTTC
TRBJ1-2 | many | TRBV13 | . | CASSLNYLGQTYNYGYTF | TGTGCCAGCAGCTTAAATTATCTCGGGCAGACCTATAACTATGGCTACACCTTC
TRBJ2-1 | many | TRBV29-1 | . | CSVRDASQFF | TGCAGCGTCCGGGACGCTTCGCAGTTCTTC
TRBJ2-7 | many | TRBV9 | . | CASSVDEGNPYEQYF | TGTGCCAGCAGCGTAGATGAGGGAAACCCCTACGAGCAGTACTTC
TRBJ1-4 | many | TRBV20-1 | . | CSAPISSTNEKLFF | TGCAGTGCACCTATCAGCTCAACTAATGAAAAACTGTTTTTT
TRBJ1-2 | many | TRBV6-6 | . | CASSILQGRRGNYGYTF | TGTGCCAGCAGTATACTACAGGGAAGGAGAGGGAACTATGGCTACACCTTC
TRBJ2-1 | many | TRBV6-5 | TRBD2 | CASSPGLAGYNEQFF | TGTGCCAGCAGCCCTGGACTAGCGGGATACAATGAGCAGTTCTTC
TRBJ2-1 | . | TRBV5-1 | . | CASSLAQYEQFF | TGCGCCAGCAGCTTGGCCCAGTATGAGCAGTTCTTC
TRBJ1-1 | few | TRBV6-2/TRBV6-3 | TRBD1 | CASHSGQGNTEAFF | TGTGCCAGCCATTCGGGACAGGGGAACACTGAAGCTTTCTTT
TRBJ2-3 | many | TRBV6-5 | . | CASNLRWSSARDTQYF | TGTGCCAGCAACTTACGGTGGTCTAGCGCAAGAGATACGCAGTATTTT
TRBJ2-7 | many | TRBV28 | TRBD2 | CASSLSTSGGREQYF | TGTGCCAGCAGTTTATCCACTTCGGGGGGGCGGGAGCAGTACTTC
TRBJ1-2 | many | TRBV29-1 | . | CSARAESANYGYTF | TGCAGCGCCAGGGCGGAATCAGCTAACTATGGCTACACCTTC
TRBJ2-4 | many | TRBV6-5 | . | CASSLSSPGHSAKNIQYF | TGTGCCAGCAGCCTCTCCTCTCCGGGACACTCTGCCAAAAACATTCAGTACTTC
TRBJ2-1 | few | TRBV19 | TRBD2 | CASSRLAGFYEQFF | TGTGCCAGTAGTCGACTAGCGGGGTTCTATGAGCAGTTCTTC